Listed below are T cell receptor beta chains from one sample, sequenced in a study of blood T cell repertoires in COVID-19. TCRdb's copy holds only in-frame clones and misses some; the assay was immunoSEQ multiplex PCR. The repertoire holds approximately 50,000 clones, with 82% as singletons. Material: peripheral blood. The origin of the receptors is a man of 80 years or more with COVID-19, enrolled during active disease. Each CDR3 is given with its conserved first and last residue.

J	V	CDR3
TRBJ1-5	TRBV13	CASSSREYNQPQHF
TRBJ1-5	TRBV27	CASSTKTGADVKPQHF
TRBJ1-1	TRBV6-5	CASRQGAQSTEAFF
TRBJ2-1	TRBV29-1	CSVGTSGISDEQFF
TRBJ2-3	TRBV27	CASSSIAGEFTDTQYF
TRBJ1-6	TRBV12-3/TRBV12-4	CASSLDRDSPLHF
TRBJ1-2	TRBV5-4	CASSADSLYGYTF
TRBJ2-2	TRBV10-3	CAIRENRGRGGGTGELFF
TRBJ1-2	TRBV5-1	CASSLTGGEDGYTF
TRBJ2-6	TRBV27	CASSPWTGVKAGANVLTF
TRBJ1-2	TRBV6-5	CASKLDRGGNYGYTF
TRBJ2-5	TRBV7-7	CASSLERAGEETQYF
TRBJ1-3	TRBV19	CASSGSRYSGNTIYF
TRBJ1-1	TRBV18	CASSPVREAAEAFF
TRBJ1-6	TRBV14	CASSQDRTASPLHF
TRBJ2-7	TRBV5-1	CASSLRGTYEQYF
TRBJ1-5	TRBV5-1	CASSPVGGVQPQHF
TRBJ1-1	TRBV28	CASSPWPTTEAFF
TRBJ1-1	TRBV12-3/TRBV12-4	CASLLGRGTEAFF
TRBJ1-3	TRBV5-5	CASSEQRLPSGNTIYF
TRBJ1-2	TRBV19	CASSLTTGGPYGYTF
TRBJ1-6	TRBV9	CASSVKQNNSPLHF
TRBJ2-7	TRBV10-3	CATGTSGGRTYEQYF
TRBJ2-1	TRBV5-1	CASTVAWRGQGAINEQFF
TRBJ2-1	TRBV5-3	CARSPTSNEQFF
TRBJ2-1	TRBV7-2	CASRDLAGGPPRNEQFF
TRBJ2-7	TRBV11-3	CASSLAGSYEQYF
TRBJ2-7	TRBV2	CASSGQYYEQYF
TRBJ2-2	TRBV15	CATSRGPVGREDTGELFF
TRBJ1-2	TRBV4-3	CASSQFGSGRGYTF
TRBJ2-3	TRBV29-1	CSVILAGGPDTQYF
TRBJ1-5	TRBV5-6	CASSLWTGYSNQPQHF
TRBJ1-3	TRBV5-1	CASSLGTATGNTIYF
TRBJ2-1	TRBV6-5	CASVYTNEQFF
TRBJ1-2	TRBV19	CASTTWGDGYTF
TRBJ2-1	TRBV2	CASSGGTATGNEQFF
TRBJ2-2	TRBV10-3	CAIHSSGFGTGELFF
TRBJ1-2	TRBV18	CASSPDQAKGYTF
TRBJ1-2	TRBV27	CASSSPGTGGGGYTF
TRBJ1-2	TRBV19	CASSWAGYSGYTF
TRBJ2-6	TRBV5-6	CASSLSAERSGANVLTF
TRBJ2-3	TRBV19	CASSIGTGEGDTQYF
TRBJ2-3	TRBV15	CATSHRTTSTDTQYF
TRBJ2-2	TRBV6-4	CASSRTGTGGTNTGELFF
TRBJ2-2	TRBV9	CASSVEGTGELFF
TRBJ2-1	TRBV19	CASTAKHGSYNEQFF
TRBJ2-2	TRBV18	CASSPRNGDTGELFF
TRBJ1-5	TRBV30	CALRVGSNQPQHF
TRBJ2-3	TRBV5-4	CASSFRGSFTDTQYF
TRBJ2-7	TRBV6-1	CASSPRDRSSYEQYF
TRBJ1-1	TRBV7-2	CASSSQGRGTEAFF
TRBJ1-2	TRBV6-5	CASSYSGSSRGYGYTF
TRBJ2-2	TRBV6-2/TRBV6-3	CASSKQGAGTGELFF
TRBJ1-5	TRBV19	CASTIPGQGTQPQHF
TRBJ1-1	TRBV28	CASSLTTAGTEAFF
TRBJ2-3	TRBV24-1	CATSDLPRDTQYF
TRBJ1-3	TRBV30	CAWRAKQGVAGNTIYF